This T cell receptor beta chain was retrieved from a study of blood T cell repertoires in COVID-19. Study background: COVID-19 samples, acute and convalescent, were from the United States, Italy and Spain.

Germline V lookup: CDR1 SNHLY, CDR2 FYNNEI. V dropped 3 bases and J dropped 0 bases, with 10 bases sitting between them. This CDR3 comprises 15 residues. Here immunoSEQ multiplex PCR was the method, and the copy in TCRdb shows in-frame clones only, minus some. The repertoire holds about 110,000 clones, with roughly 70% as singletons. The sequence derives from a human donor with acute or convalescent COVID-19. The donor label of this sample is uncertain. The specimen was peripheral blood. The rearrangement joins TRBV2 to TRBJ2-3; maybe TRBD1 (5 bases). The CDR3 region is CASSDPDSSTDTQYF. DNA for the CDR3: TGTGCCAGCAGTGATCCCGACAGTAGCACAGATACGCAGTATTTT.